This record looks at one T cell receptor beta chain sequence and its context. The CDR3 totals 16 residues. V was pared by 5 bases and J by 0 bases, with 17 bases between. CDR1 is MNHEY, CDR2 SMNVEV, per germline (reference sequence). The source of the sample is a study of T cells in narcolepsy. Overall study: Donors had narcolepsy type 1 or type 2, or were healthy controls.

Here immunoSEQ multiplex PCR was the method, and the copy in TCRdb shows in-frame clones only, minus some. Seen here are about 12,000 clones, 94% observed once, and the top ten hold around 1.1%. V and J are TRBV27 and TRBJ2-7; D not resolved. The receptor was derived from a human donor with narcolepsy. Sequencing was done on a sample of CD45RA- memory CD4+ T cells from PBMCs. The CDR3 DNA reads TGTGCCAGCAGTCCCATCCGGCAGGTCCCCTCCTACGAGCAGTACTTC. As protein: CASSPIRQVPSYEQYF.